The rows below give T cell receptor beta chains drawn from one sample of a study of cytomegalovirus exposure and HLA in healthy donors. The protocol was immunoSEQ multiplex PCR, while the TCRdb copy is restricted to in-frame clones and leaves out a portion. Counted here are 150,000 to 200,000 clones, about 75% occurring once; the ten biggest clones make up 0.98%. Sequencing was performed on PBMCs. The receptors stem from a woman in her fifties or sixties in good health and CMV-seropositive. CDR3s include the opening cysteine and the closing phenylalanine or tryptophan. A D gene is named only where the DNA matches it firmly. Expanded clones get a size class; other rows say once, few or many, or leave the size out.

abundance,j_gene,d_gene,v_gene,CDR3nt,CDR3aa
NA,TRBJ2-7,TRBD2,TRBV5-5,TGTGCCAGCAGCTTCCTAGCGGGGAGCTCCTACGAGCAGTACTTC,CASSFLAGSSYEQYF
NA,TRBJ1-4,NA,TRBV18,TGTGCCAGCTCACCGCGCGGCGTACGTAATGAAAAACTGTTTTTT,CASSPRGVRNEKLFF
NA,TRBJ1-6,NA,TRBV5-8,TGTGCCAGCAGCTTGGGACAGAATAATTCACCCCTCCACTTT,CASSLGQNNSPLHF
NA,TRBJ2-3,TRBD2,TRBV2,TGTGCCAGCACCGACCCTTGGAGCGGGGGGTCTCCCGATAGCACAGATACGCAGTATTTT,CASTDPWSGGSPDSTDTQYF
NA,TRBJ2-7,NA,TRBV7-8,TGTGCCAGCAGCCCTAACAGGTTGGGAAGCTCCTACGAGCAGTACTTC,CASSPNRLGSSYEQYF
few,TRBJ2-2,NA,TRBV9,TGTGCCAGCAGCTCTGGGCAGTACACCGGGGAGCTGTTTTTT,CASSSGQYTGELFF
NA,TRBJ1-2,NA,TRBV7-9,TGTGCCAGCAGCTTAGTCCCCAGTCAGGGCTACACCTTC,CASSLVPSQGYTF
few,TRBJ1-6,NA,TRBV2,TGTGCCAGCAGACCGGGTACCGGTAGTTCACCCCTCCACTTT,CASRPGTGSSPLHF
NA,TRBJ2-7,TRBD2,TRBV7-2,TGTGCCAGCAGCTTAAGGAACCAACTAGCGGGGGGGATCTACGAGCAGTACTTC,CASSLRNQLAGGIYEQYF
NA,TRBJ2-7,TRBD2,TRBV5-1,TGCGCCAGCAGCTCTAGCGGGATCTACGAGCAGTACTTC,CASSSSGIYEQYF
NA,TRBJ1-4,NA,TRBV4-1,TGCGCCAGCTCAATTGACCAGGGGATTGAAAAACTGTTTTTT,CASSIDQGIEKLFF
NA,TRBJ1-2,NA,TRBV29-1,TGCAGCGTTGAAGCCCCAGGTATTAACTATGGCTACACCTTC,CSVEAPGINYGYTF
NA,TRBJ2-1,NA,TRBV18,TGTGCCAGCTCACCGGCAGGCCACAATGAGCAGTTCTTC,CASSPAGHNEQFF
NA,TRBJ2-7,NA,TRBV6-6,TGTGCCAGCAGTGGGACTGCTGGCGAGCAGTACTTC,CASSGTAGEQYF
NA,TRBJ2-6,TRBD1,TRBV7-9,TGTGCCAGCAGCGCAACCGGGACAGGGTATGGGGCCAACGTCCTGACTTTC,CASSATGTGYGANVLTF
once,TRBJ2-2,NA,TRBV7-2,TGTGCCAGCAGCCCGTACACCGGGGAGCTGTTTTTT,CASSPYTGELFF
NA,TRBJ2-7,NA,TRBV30,TGTGCCGGGACGGTAGATTACGAGCAGTACTTC,CAGTVDYEQYF
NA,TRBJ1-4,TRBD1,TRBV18,TGTGCCAGCTCACCACCGGGACAGGGTGGAGAAAAACTGTTTTTT,CASSPPGQGGEKLFF
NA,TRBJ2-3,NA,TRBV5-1,TGCGCCAGCAGCTTGGCCGGGGTGGCGTCAGATACGCAGTATTTT,CASSLAGVASDTQYF
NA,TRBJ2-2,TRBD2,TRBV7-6,TGTGCCAGCAGCTTAACTAGCGGGGGGCCGGGCACCGGGGAGCTGTTTTTT,CASSLTSGGPGTGELFF
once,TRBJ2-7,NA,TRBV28,TGTGCCAGCAGTCCGTCCTCCTACGAGCAGTACTTC,CASSPSSYEQYF
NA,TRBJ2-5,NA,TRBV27,TGTGCCAGCAACCCACACGGGTTCCAAGAGACCCAGTACTTC,CASNPHGFQETQYF